This paragraph covers one T cell receptor (beta chain) sequence. This clonotype appeared a few times. What antigen it recognizes has not been identified. Base quality data are lacking; no much larger clone is found one base away. This sample stems from a study of identical twins (dated by TCRdb to the mid-2010s). For the wider study: The study deep-sequenced TCR alpha and beta repertoires from monozygotic twins, unrelated adults of various ages and cord blood to test whether fetal clonotypes persist. To rule out contamination, replicate twin experiments were performed at different times with different library preparation protocols.

Study-wide conclusions, independent of this receptor: Excess twin sharing in beta out-of-frame sequences was weaker because fewer shared sequences lowered the signal-to-noise ratio. Compared with coincidental sharing between unrelated individuals, out-of-frame TCR alpha sequences shared between twins had an excess of sequences with low generation probability. Invariant T cells such as MAIT and iNKT could partly confound zero-insertion analyses, although diverse VJ usage argued against such confounding for most clonotypes. Because the same donors could not be followed over many years, the conclusions depended on cross-sectional statistical analysis. In monozygotic twins, out-of-frame TCR alpha sharing was systematically underestimated by recombination models, although the models agreed with sharing between unrelated individuals. Abundant cord blood beta clonotypes had fewer insertions, young adult naive repertoires showed a similar but weaker trend, and memory repertoires showed no such trend.

Every donor was a healthy Caucasian. The germline ends are 10 bases apart after V is trimmed by 0 bases and J by 4 bases. CDR1 and CDR2 (SGHTA, FQGNSA) derive from the germline V gene. The CDR3, cysteine through phenylalanine, is 14 amino acids long. Solely the CDR3 DNA is kept, with 42 bases framed from the first base. Receptor libraries were prepared by 5' RACE. The data were produced on an Illumina HiSeq 2000. A universal primer binding site was added through template switching, and the final cDNA carried a unique molecular identifier so that TCR cDNA molecules could be counted accurately. First-strand cDNA for TCR alpha and beta chains was synthesized from specific primers in the conserved constant-segment region. To control for contamination, every cDNA library was double barcoded, receiving both a SMART-Mk sample barcode and Illumina barcodes. TruSeq adapter sequences and Illumina sample barcodes were added in two successive PCR steps. TCR alpha and beta cDNA libraries were sequenced on the Illumina HiSeq platform with custom primers. As for the authors' bioinformatics: MiGEC was used to process raw reads and extract unique molecular identifiers, and MiXCR was used to find CDR3 positions. Recombination models were inferred per individual with the repgenHMM and IGoR tools using an EM algorithm. Shared clonotype analysis was performed with the tcR package in R, normalizing sharing by the product of cloneset sizes. To study raw recombination without the effects of thymic and clonal selection, out-of-frame nonproductive sequences were analyzed. TCRdb's own reprocessing of the public reads used fastp at Q25 and MiXCR and kept productive beta chains. Rows with one shared CDR3 protein collapse into an entry with the most common genes and DNA. These V and J calls originate from TCRdb's pipeline instead of the authors' own analysis. This sample gives 1.5 million to 2 million distinct CDR3 sequences in total; around 29% of them show up just once. Of the sample, more than 0.25% falls within the top ten clones.

Input material: cord blood. The sequence was collected from a newborn girl in good health. The V gene is TRBV7-2 and the J gene is TRBJ2-7, and TRBD1 may be the D gene, going by 5 matching bases. The DNA sequence is as follows: TGTGCCAGCAGCTTAGCGTCAGGGTTTTACGAGCAGTACTTC. Its coded protein is CASSLASGFYEQYF.